This T cell receptor (beta chain) is from a study of blood T cell repertoires in COVID-19. Study-wide context: Sources were T cells, B-cell-depleted T cells, or PBMCs; the material itself was cDNA or gDNA.

The CDR3 is 13 residues long. Germline loops: CDR1 MNHEY, CDR2 SVGAGI. V lost 6 bases, J lost 4 bases, and 5 bases stayed unmatched. This clone was found once. Generated by immunoSEQ multiplex PCR, the TCRdb table keeps only in-frame clones and is missing some. The sample contains about 110,000 clones, about 70% of which appear only once. The J gene is TRBJ1-2, the V gene TRBV6-5, with 7 bases fitting TRBD1. The TCR was taken from a human donor with acute or convalescent COVID-19. The donor label of this sample is uncertain. Material: peripheral blood. The CDR3 sequence is CASRPQGRYGYTF. The DNA for the CDR3 is TGTGCCAGCAGACCACAGGGGCGCTATGGCTACACCTTC.